This note documents a single T cell receptor beta chain sequence. The entry originates in a study of blood T cell repertoires in COVID-19. In the study overall: COVID-19 samples collected from the United States, Italy and Spain covered acute and convalescent phases.

Here immunoSEQ multiplex PCR was the method, and the copy in TCRdb shows in-frame clones only, minus some. Among 98,000 or so clones listed, 88% were seen once. Per the germline V gene, CDR1 is MDHEN and CDR2 is SYDVKM. The CDR3 sequence is 14 residues long. The ends lost 10 bases at V and 5 bases at J; junction bases unmatched: 7. Input material: peripheral blood. The rearrangement links TRBV28 to TRBJ2-1; 11 bases match TRBD1. The clonotype originates from a human donor in a cohort sampled during active COVID-19. As DNA, the CDR3 is TGTGCCACCCCTGGGACAGGGGGGGACAATGAGCAGTTCTTC. This encodes CATPGTGGDNEQFF. Complete variable domain (other parts from reference TRBV28 and TRBJ2-1): DVKVTQSSRYLVKRTGEKVFLECVQDMDHENMFWYRQDPGLGLRLIYFSYDVKMKEKGDIPEGYSVSREKKERFSLILESASTNQTSMYLCATPGTGGDNEQFFGPGTRLTVL.